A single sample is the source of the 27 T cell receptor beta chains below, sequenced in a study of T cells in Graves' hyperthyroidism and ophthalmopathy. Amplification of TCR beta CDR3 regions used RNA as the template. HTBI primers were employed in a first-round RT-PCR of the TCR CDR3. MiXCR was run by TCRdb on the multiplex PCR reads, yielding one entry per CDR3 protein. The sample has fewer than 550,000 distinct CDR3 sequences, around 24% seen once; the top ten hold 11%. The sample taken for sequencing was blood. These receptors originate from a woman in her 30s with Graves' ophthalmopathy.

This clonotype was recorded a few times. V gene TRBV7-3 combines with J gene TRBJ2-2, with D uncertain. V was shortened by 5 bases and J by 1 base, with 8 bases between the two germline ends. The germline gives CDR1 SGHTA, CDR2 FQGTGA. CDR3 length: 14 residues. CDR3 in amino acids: CASSQQGNTGELFF. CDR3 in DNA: TGTGCCAGCAGCCAACAAGGGAACACCGGGGAGCTGTTTTTT.

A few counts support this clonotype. CDR3: CASSQGILYGYTF. DNA of the CDR3: TGTGCCAGCAGCCAGGGGATACTCTATGGCTACACCTTC. The chain is built from TRBV6-1 and TRBJ1-2, with D possibly matching TRBD1 (6 bases). CDR1 MNHNS and CDR2 SASEGT come from the germline V gene. The CDR3 length is 13 residues. V lost 6 bases to trimming and J lost 4 bases, with 12 bases between them.

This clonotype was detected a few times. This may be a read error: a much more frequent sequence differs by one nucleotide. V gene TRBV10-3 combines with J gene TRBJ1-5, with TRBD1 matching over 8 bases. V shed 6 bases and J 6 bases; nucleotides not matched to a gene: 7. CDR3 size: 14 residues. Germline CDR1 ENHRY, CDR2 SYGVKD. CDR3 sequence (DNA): TGTGCCATCAGCAAGGACAGGGTTAGTCAGCCCCAGCATTTT. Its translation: CAISKDRVSQPQHF.

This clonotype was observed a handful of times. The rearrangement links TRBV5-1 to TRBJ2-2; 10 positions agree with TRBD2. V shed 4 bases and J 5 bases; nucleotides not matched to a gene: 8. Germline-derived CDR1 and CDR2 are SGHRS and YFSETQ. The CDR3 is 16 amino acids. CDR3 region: CASSPASGSWTGELFF. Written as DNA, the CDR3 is TGCGCCAGCAGCCCGGCTAGCGGGAGTTGGACCGGGGAGCTGTTTTTT.

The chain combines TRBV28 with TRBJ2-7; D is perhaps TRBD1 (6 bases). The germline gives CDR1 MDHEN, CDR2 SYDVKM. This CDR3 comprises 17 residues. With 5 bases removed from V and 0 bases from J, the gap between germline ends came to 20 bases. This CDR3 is CASSLPRAGAFSYEQYF. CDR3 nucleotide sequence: TGTGCCAGCAGTCTCCCGCGGGCAGGGGCGTTCTCCTACGAGCAGTACTTC.

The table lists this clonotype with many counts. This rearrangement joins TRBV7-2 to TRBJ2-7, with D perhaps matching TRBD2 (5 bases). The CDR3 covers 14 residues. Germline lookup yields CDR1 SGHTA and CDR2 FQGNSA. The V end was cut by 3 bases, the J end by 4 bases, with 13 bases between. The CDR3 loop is CASSLDRGKYEQYF. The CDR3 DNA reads TGTGCCAGCAGCTTGGATAGAGGGAAATACGAGCAGTACTTC.

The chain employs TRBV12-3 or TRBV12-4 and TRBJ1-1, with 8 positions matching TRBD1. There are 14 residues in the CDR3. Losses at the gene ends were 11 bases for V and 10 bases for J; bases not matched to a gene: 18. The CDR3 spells CASSLGGRTGTAFF. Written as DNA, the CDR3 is TGTGCCTCGTCCCTGGGAGGGCGGACAGGGACAGCTTTCTTT.

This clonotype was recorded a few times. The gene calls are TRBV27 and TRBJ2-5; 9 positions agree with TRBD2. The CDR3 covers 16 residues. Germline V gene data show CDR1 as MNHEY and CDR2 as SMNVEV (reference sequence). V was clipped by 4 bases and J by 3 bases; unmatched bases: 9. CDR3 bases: TGTGCCAGCAGTTGGATGTGGGGGACTAGCAAAGAGACCCAGTACTTC. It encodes CASSWMWGTSKETQYF.

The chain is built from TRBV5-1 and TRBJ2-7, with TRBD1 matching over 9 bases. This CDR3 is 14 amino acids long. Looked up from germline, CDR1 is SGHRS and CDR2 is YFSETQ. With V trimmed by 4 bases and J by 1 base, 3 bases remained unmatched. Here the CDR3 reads CASSDGTGSYEQYF. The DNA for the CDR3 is TGCGCCAGCAGCGACGGGACAGGGTCCTACGAGCAGTACTTC. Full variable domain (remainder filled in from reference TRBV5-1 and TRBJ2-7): KAGVTQTPRYLIKTRGQQVTLSCSPISGHRSVSWYQQTPGQGLQFLFEYFSETQRNKGNFPGRFSGRQFSNSRSEMNVSTLELGDSALYLCASSDGTGSYEQYFGPGTRLTVT.

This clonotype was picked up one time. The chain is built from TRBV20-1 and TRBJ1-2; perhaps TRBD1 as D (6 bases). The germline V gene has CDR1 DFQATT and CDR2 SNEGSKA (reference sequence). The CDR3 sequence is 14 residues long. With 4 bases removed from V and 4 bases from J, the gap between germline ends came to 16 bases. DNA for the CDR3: TGCAGTGCTACCACCGGGACAACAGTCTATGGCTACACCTTC. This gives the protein CSATTGTTVYGYTF.

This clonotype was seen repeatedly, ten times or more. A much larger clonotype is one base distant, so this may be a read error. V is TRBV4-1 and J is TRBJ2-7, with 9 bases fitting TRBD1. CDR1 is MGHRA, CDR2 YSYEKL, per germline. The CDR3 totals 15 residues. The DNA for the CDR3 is TGCGCCGGCAGCCGACCGGGACAGGGAACCTACGAGCAGTACTTC. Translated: CAGSRPGQGTYEQYF.

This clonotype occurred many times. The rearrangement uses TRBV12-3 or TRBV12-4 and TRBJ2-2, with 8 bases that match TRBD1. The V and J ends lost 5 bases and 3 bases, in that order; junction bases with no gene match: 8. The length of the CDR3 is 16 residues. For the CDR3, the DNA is TGTGCCAGCAGTCCTCAGGGGGCGCGGGACACCGGGGAGCTGTTTTTT. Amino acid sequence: CASSPQGARDTGELFF.

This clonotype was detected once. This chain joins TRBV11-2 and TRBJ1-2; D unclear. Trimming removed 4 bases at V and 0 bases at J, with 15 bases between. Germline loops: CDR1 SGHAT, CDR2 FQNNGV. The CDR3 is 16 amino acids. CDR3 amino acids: CASSSLGRRTNYGYTF. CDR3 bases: TGTGCCAGCAGCTCCCTCGGCAGGCGTACTAACTATGGCTACACCTTC.

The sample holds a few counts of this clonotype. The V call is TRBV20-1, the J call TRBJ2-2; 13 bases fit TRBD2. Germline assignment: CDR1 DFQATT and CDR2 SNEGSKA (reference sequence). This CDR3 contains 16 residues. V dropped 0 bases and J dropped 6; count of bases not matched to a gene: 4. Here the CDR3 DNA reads TGCAGTGCTAGAGAGTCAGGGACTAGCGGGGCCGGGGAGCTGTTTTTT. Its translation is CSARESGTSGAGELFF.

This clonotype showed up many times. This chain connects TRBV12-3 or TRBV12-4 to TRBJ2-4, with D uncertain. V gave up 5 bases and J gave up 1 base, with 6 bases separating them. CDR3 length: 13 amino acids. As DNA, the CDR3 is TGTGCCAGCAGTCTGTGGGCCAAAAACATTCAGTACTTC. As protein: CASSLWAKNIQYF.

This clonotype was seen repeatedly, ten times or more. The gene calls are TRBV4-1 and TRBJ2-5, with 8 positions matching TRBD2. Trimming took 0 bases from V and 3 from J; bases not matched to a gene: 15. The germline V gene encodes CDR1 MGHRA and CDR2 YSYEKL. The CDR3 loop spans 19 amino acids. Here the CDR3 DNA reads TGCGCCAGCAGCCAAGAACCCGGTTATAGCGGGGTGGACGAAGAGACCCAGTACTTC. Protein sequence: CASSQEPGYSGVDEETQYF.

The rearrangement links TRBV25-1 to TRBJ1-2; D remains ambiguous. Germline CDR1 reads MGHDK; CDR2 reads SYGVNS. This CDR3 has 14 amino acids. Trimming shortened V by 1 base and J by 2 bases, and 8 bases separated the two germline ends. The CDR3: CASSEFGVNYGYTF. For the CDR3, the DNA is TGTGCCAGCAGTGAATTCGGGGTAAACTATGGCTACACCTTC.

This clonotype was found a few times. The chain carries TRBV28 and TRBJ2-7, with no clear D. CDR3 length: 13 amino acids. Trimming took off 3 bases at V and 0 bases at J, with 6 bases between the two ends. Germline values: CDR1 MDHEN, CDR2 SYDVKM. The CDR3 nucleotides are TGTGCCAGCAGTTTCCTTTTCTCCTACGAGCAGTACTTC. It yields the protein CASSFLFSYEQYF.

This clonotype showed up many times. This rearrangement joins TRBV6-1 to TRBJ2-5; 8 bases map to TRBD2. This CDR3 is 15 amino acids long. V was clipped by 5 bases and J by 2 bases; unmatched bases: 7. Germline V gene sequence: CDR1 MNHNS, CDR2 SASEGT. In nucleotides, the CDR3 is TGTGCCAGCAGTCGACTAGCGTTTGGGCAAGAGACCCAGTACTTC. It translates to CASSRLAFGQETQYF.

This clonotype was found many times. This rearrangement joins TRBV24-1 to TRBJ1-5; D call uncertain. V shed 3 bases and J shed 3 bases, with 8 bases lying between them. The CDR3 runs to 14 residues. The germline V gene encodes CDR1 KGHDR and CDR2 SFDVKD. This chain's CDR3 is CATSDPGNNQPQHF. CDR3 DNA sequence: TGTGCCACCAGTGATCCCGGAAACAATCAGCCCCAGCATTTT.

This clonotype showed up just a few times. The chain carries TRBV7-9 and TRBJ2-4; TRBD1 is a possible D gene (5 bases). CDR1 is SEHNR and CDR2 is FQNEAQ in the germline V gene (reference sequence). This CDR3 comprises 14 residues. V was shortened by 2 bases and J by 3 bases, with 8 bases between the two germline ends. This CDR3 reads CASSLYQGKNIQYF. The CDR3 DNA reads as TGTGCCAGCAGCTTATACCAGGGCAAAAACATTCAGTACTTC.

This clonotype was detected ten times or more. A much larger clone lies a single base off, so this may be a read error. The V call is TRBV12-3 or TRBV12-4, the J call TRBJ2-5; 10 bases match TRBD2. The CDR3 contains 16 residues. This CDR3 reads CASSPHGKRGGKTKYF. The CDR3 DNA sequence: TGTGCCAGCAGTCCTCATGGGAAGCGGGGGGGTAAGACCAAGTACTTC.

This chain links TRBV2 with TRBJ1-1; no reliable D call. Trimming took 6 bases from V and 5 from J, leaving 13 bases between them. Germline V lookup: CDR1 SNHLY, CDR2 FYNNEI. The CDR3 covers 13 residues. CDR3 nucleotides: TGTGCCAGCAGACGCGGGCTGGAGACTGAAGCTTTCTTT. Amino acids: CASRRGLETEAFF.

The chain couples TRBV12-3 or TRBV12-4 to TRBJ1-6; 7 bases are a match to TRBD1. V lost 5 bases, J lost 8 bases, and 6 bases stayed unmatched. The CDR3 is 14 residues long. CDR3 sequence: CASSKTGLDSPLHF. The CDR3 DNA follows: TGTGCCAGCAGTAAGACAGGGCTTGATTCACCCCTCCACTTT.

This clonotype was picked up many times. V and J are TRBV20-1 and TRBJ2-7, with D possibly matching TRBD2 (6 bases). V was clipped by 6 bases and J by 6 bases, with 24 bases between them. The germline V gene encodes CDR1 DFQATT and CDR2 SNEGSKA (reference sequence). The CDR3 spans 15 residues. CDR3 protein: CSARPALYGSAEQYF. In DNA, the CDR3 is TGCAGTGCCCGCCCCGCCCTCTACGGGAGTGCCGAGCAGTACTTC.

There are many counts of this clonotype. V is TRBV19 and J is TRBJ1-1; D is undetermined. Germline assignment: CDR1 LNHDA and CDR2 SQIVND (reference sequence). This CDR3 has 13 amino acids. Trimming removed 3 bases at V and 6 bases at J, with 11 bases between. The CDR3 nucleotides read TGTGCCAGTAGTATGTTTCTCGGGGCTGAAGCTTTCTTT. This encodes CASSMFLGAEAFF.

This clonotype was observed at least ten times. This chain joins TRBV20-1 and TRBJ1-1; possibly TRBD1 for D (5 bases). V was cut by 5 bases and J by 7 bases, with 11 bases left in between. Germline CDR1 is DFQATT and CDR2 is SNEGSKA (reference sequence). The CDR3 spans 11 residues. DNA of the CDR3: TGCAGTGCTCTTAGGGGAATTGAAGCTTTCTTT. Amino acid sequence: CSALRGIEAFF.